This entry concerns a single T cell receptor (beta chain). These data originate in a study of preoperative IRX-2 immunotherapy in early breast cancer. Treatment indicated: preoperative locoregional IRX-2 cytokine immunotherapy. Samples came from a phase Ib trial of preoperative locoregional IRX-2 cytokine immunotherapy. Trimming at V came to 4 bases and at J to 5 bases, leaving 7 bases not matched to a gene. CDR1 is LNHDA, CDR2 SQIVND, per germline (reference sequence). CDR3 length equals 15 residues. Produced via immunoSEQ multiplex PCR; TCRdb's table is partial and in-frame only. The sample has around 57,000 clones, around 94% seen once.

The biological material was taken from a patient treated with IRX-2 immunotherapy. This sequence joins TRBV19 and TRBJ2-5; 10 bases map to TRBD2. The clonotype was recovered from a human donor with breast cancer. The CDR3 here is CASSNLAGDRETQYF. The CDR3 DNA reads TGTGCCAGTAGTAATCTAGCGGGAGATCGGGAGACCCAGTACTTC.